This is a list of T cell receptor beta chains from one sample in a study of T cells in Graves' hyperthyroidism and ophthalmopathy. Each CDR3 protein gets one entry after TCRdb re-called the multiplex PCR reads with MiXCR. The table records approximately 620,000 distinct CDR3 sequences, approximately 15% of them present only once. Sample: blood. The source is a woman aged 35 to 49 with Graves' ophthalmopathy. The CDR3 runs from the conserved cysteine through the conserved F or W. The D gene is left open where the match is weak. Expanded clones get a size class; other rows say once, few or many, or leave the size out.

CASSPRDKRNIQYF | TGTGCCAGCTCACCTAGGGACAAACGAAACATTCAGTACTTC | - | many | TRBJ2-4 | TRBV18
CASSLVLGTAETQYF | TGTGCCAGCAGCTTAGTACTAGGGACGGCGGAGACCCAGTACTTC | - | many | TRBJ2-5 | TRBV11-2
CSVKKGPSSAYEQYF | TGCAGCGTTAAAAAGGGTCCTAGCTCGGCCTACGAGCAGTACTTC | - | few | TRBJ2-7 | TRBV29-1
CSARDSEKGTGNEKLFF | TGCAGTGCTAGAGATTCCGAGAAAGGGACAGGAAATGAAAAACTGTTTTTT | TRBD1 | few | TRBJ1-4 | TRBV20-1
CSAQWEGRVTEAFF | TGCAGTGCTCAATGGGAAGGGAGGGTAACTGAAGCTTTCTTT | - | many | TRBJ1-1 | TRBV20-1
CASSGEVGYTF | TGTGCCAGCAGCGGGGAAGTTGGCTACACCTTC | - | few | TRBJ1-2 | TRBV2
CASSLNRRWPQHF | TGTGCCAGCAGCTTGAACAGACGGTGGCCCCAGCATTTT | - | many | TRBJ1-5 | TRBV5-6
CSARGVGEQYF | TGCAGTGCTAGAGGAGTAGGCGAGCAGTACTTC | - | - | TRBJ2-7 | TRBV20-1
CASSLQSGGPPDTGELFF | TGTGCCAGCAGCTTACAGTCGGGAGGGCCCCCCGACACCGGGGAGCTGTTTTTT | TRBD2 | - | TRBJ2-2 | TRBV7-8
CAISESPGRNTGELFF | TGTGCCATCAGTGAGTCCCCAGGCAGAAACACCGGGGAGCTGTTTTTT | - | once | TRBJ2-2 | TRBV10-3